These T cell receptor beta chains were read from a single sample in a study of blood T cells in healthy people across ages. From the 5' RACE reads, TCRdb called clonotypes with MiXCR, one entry per CDR3 protein. The sample has approximately 2,000,000 distinct CDR3 sequences; 35% to 50% are singletons. Sample: blood. All receptors derive from a human donor in good health. CDR3s include the opening cysteine and the closing phenylalanine or tryptophan. Each record gives: clone size, J gene, V gene, D gene, CDR3 protein, CDR3 DNA. A D gene is named only where the DNA matches it firmly. A row's size may be missing; if present it is once, few, many or a size class.

>.|TRBJ2-5|TRBV12-3/TRBV12-4|.
CASNPGFQETQYF
TGTGCCAGCAACCCGGGATTTCAAGAGACCCAGTACTTC
>.|TRBJ2-5|TRBV7-2|.
CASSFLYQETQYF
TGTGCCAGCAGCTTCCTGTACCAAGAGACCCAGTACTTC
>many|TRBJ2-7|TRBV6-5|TRBD1
CASSRGTGAYEQYF
TGTGCCAGCAGTAGGGGGACAGGGGCCTACGAGCAGTACTTC
>few|TRBJ1-1|TRBV4-1|.
CASSQVPDRDTEAFF
TGCGCCAGCAGCCAAGTCCCAGATCGGGACACTGAAGCTTTCTTT
>few|TRBJ1-1|TRBV7-9|.
CASTIQQGNTEAFF
TGTGCCAGCACCATCCAACAGGGGAACACTGAAGCTTTCTTT
>few|TRBJ1-6|TRBV7-3|.
CASSLRGEGSPLHF
TGTGCCAGCAGCTTAAGGGGAGAAGGTTCACCCCTCCACTTT
>.|TRBJ1-2|TRBV6-6|.
CASSPGGSWGYTF
TGTGCCAGCAGTCCGGGGGGTTCTTGGGGCTACACCTTC
>.|TRBJ1-1|TRBV7-2|TRBD1
CASSLAIRGRVEAFF
TGTGCCAGCAGCTTAGCTATCAGGGGGCGGGTTGAAGCTTTCTTT
>few|TRBJ1-1|TRBV20-1|.
CSARGWGGSEAFF
TGCAGTGCTAGAGGGTGGGGCGGGTCGGAAGCTTTCTTT
>once|TRBJ2-7|TRBV5-6|.
CASSLSIRVDEQYF
TGTGCCAGCAGCTTGAGCATCAGGGTGGACGAGCAGTACTTC
>few|TRBJ1-2|TRBV7-3|.
CASSPGVPYGYTF
TGTGCCAGCAGCCCGGGGGTTCCCTATGGCTACACCTTC
>few|TRBJ2-7|TRBV6-5|TRBD1
CASSYSAPDRGYEQYF
TGTGCCAGCAGTTACTCAGCGCCTGACAGGGGCTACGAGCAGTACTTC
>.|TRBJ2-3|TRBV5-1|TRBD2
CASSLGPGGDTQCF
TGCGCCAGCAGCCTCGGACCGGGAGGAGATACGCAGTGTTTT
>.|TRBJ2-5|TRBV5-1|TRBD1
CASSGTGNQETQYF
TGCGCCAGCAGCGGGACAGGGAATCAAGAGACCCAGTACTTC
>.|TRBJ2-1|TRBV11-1|TRBD2
CASSYNRGGNNEQFF
TGTGCCAGCAGCTATAACCGGGGGGGAAACAATGAGCAGTTCTTC
>.|TRBJ1-2|TRBV7-2|.
CASSARTAANYGYTF
TGTGCCAGCAGCGCCCGGACAGCAGCTAACTATGGCTACACCTTC
>.|TRBJ2-5|TRBV20-1|TRBD2
CSARVQTSQQYF
TGCAGTGCTAGAGTTCAGACTAGCCAGCAGTACTTC
>few|TRBJ1-4|TRBV7-2|TRBD1
CASSSPGTVGEKLFF
TGTGCCAGCAGCTCGCCCGGGACAGTAGGTGAAAAACTGTTTTTT
>few|TRBJ1-2|TRBV9|TRBD1
CASSVNRGQGDYGYTF
TGTGCCAGCAGCGTGAATAGGGGACAGGGAGACTATGGCTACACCTTC
>few|TRBJ2-5|TRBV29-1|TRBD1
CSVEVQGVETQYF
TGCAGCGTTGAAGTGCAGGGGGTGGAGACCCAGTACTTC
>few|TRBJ2-3|TRBV3-1|TRBD1
CASSQPTGISTDTQYF
TGTGCCAGCAGCCAACCGACAGGGATAAGCACAGATACGCAGTATTTT
>.|TRBJ1-1|TRBV4-3|.
CASSQGAGDPNTEAFF
TGCGCCAGCAGCCAAGGGGCAGGGGACCCCAACACTGAAGCTTTCTTT
>few|TRBJ2-6|TRBV4-3|.
CASSLVQGSGANVLTF
TGCGCCAGCAGCCTGGTCCAAGGATCTGGGGCCAACGTCCTGACTTTC
>few|TRBJ1-5|TRBV2|TRBD1
CAGTDRVWGNQPQHF
TGTGCCGGCACCGACAGGGTGTGGGGCAATCAGCCCCAGCATTTT
>few|TRBJ2-1|TRBV20-1|.
CSARERVGGGAYNEQFF
TGCAGTGCTAGAGAACGTGTTGGAGGGGGGGCCTACAATGAGCAGTTCTTC
>.|TRBJ1-2|TRBV20-1|.
CSAYRGSYGYTF
TGCAGTGCTTACCGGGGTTCTTATGGCTACACCTTC
>few|TRBJ2-5|TRBV24-1|.
CATSGAGTGEETQYF
TGTGCCACCAGTGGGGCAGGGACGGGTGAAGAGACCCAGTACTTC
>.|TRBJ2-1|TRBV24-1|.
CATSDFSCNEQFF
TGTGCCACCAGTGATTTCAGTTGCAATGAGCAGTTCTTC
>.|TRBJ1-5|TRBV5-5|.
CASRGSDQPQHF
TGTGCCAGCAGAGGTTCCGATCAGCCCCAGCATTTT
>.|TRBJ1-5|TRBV2|.
CASQGDDQPQHF
TGTGCCAGCCAGGGTGATGATCAGCCCCAGCATTTT
>.|TRBJ1-1|TRBV5-1|TRBD1
CASSSGTGGIEAFF
TGCGCCAGCAGCTCTGGGACAGGAGGAATTGAAGCTTTCTTT
>.|TRBJ1-1|TRBV13|.
CASSRELQGNTEAFF
TGTGCCAGCAGCCGCGAACTACAGGGGAACACTGAAGCTTTCTTT
>.|TRBJ2-5|TRBV7-9|TRBD2
CASSLTGGDEETQYF
TGTGCCAGCAGCCTTACCGGGGGGGATGAAGAGACCCAGTACTTC
>.|TRBJ2-2|TRBV27|.
CASSFGAATSGELFF
TGTGCCAGCAGTTTTGGGGCAGCCACCTCCGGGGAGCTGTTTTTT
>few|TRBJ1-4|TRBV29-1|.
CSVDRGYNEKLFF
TGCAGCGTTGACCGAGGTTACAATGAAAAACTGTTTTTT
>.|TRBJ2-2|TRBV12-3/TRBV12-4|TRBD1
CASSQPGQGNLGELFF
TGTGCCAGCAGTCAACCGGGACAGGGTAATCTCGGGGAGCTGTTTTTT
>.|TRBJ1-4|TRBV12-3/TRBV12-4|.
CANKDSREKLFF
TGTGCCAACAAGGACAGTCGAGAAAAACTGTTTTTT
>few|TRBJ2-3|TRBV6-1|TRBD1
CASSERTGWGTDTQYF
TGTGCCAGCAGTGAACGGACAGGATGGGGCACAGATACGCAGTATTTT
>.|TRBJ2-5|TRBV6-6|TRBD2
CASSPRLAGPDNEQYF
TGTGCTAGCAGTCCCCGACTAGCGGGGCCAGACAATGAGCAGTACTTC
>.|TRBJ2-5|TRBV15|.
CATERRDIASGETQYF
TGTGCCACGGAAAGGCGGGACATCGCGAGTGGAGAGACCCAGTACTTC
>.|TRBJ1-2|TRBV12-3/TRBV12-4|.
CASSSYRRVIYGYTF
TGTGCCAGCAGTTCCTACAGGAGGGTGATCTATGGCTACACCTTC
>.|TRBJ2-7|TRBV9|TRBD2
CASSQRGEGYDEQYF
TGTGCCAGCAGTCAACGGGGGGAGGGGTACGACGAGCAGTACTTC
>few|TRBJ1-6|TRBV12-3/TRBV12-4|TRBD1
CASSEETGDSPLHF
TGTGCCAGCAGTGAAGAGACAGGGGATTCACCCCTCCACTTT
>few|TRBJ2-7|TRBV2|TRBD1
CASSIYGTGSYEQYF
TGTGCCAGCAGTATCTACGGGACAGGGTCCTACGAGCAGTACTTC
>.|TRBJ2-3|TRBV7-8|TRBD2
CASSLRASGGLDMQYF
TGTGCCAGCAGCTTACGAGCTAGCGGGGGCCTAGATATGCAGTATTTT
>.|TRBJ2-2|TRBV29-1|.
CSGGRPTGELFF
TGCAGCGGCGGCAGGCCCACCGGGGAGCTGTTTTTT
>many|TRBJ2-7|TRBV7-2|TRBD1
CASSSQTGDYEQYF
TGTGCCAGCAGCTCGCAGACAGGGGACTACGAGCAGTACTTC
>few|TRBJ2-5|TRBV12-3/TRBV12-4|.
CASGWDRQETQYF
TGTGCCAGCGGGTGGGACCGCCAAGAGACCCAGTACTTC
>few|TRBJ1-2|TRBV4-1|.
CASSQEANNYGYTF
TGCGCCAGCAGCCAAGAGGCCAATAACTATGGCTACACCTTC
>few|TRBJ2-1|TRBV12-3/TRBV12-4|.
CASSSLAQSYNEQFF
TGTGCCAGCAGTTCATTAGCTCAATCCTACAATGAGCAGTTCTTC
>once|TRBJ1-3|TRBV6-6|.
CASSDQDSGNTIYF
TGTGCCAGCAGTGACCAAGACTCTGGAAACACCATATATTTT
>once|TRBJ1-5|TRBV18|.
CASSPQQKNRPQHF
TGTGCCAGCTCACCCCAACAGAAAAATCGGCCCCAGCATTTT
>.|TRBJ2-3|TRBV18|TRBD2
CASSPDEERGDTDTQYF
TGTGCCAGCTCACCAGATGAGGAGCGGGGGGACACAGATACGCAGTATTTT
>.|TRBJ1-1|TRBV24-1|.
CATSEGLPGTEAFF
TGTGCCACCAGTGAGGGACTGCCGGGCACTGAAGCTTTCTTT
>few|TRBJ1-2|TRBV29-1|TRBD1
CSVAGTVYGYTF
TGCAGCGTTGCCGGGACAGTATATGGCTACACCTTC
>few|TRBJ1-1|TRBV7-9|.
CASSFGGGSNTEAFF
TGTGCCAGCAGCTTCGGGGGGGGTTCAAACACTGAAGCTTTCTTT